This passage covers 23 T cell receptor beta chains from one sample sequenced in a study of spatial heterogeneity in lung cancer. Time point noted: sample taken at primary tumor resection. The input material, whole RNA from tumor, nontumor lung or frozen PBMC, was sequenced unsorted. One entry per CDR3 protein results from TCRdb running MiXCR on the 5' RACE reads. In the table there are roughly 39,000 distinct CDR3 sequences, around 7% of which are singletons. The specimen was PBMCs, collected at surgery. The source is a male donor with early-stage non-small cell lung cancer.

The chain links TRBV5-1 to TRBJ2-6, with TRBD1 identical over 7 bases. The germline V gene encodes CDR1 SGHRS and CDR2 YFSETQ. The CDR3 sequence is 17 residues long. J was trimmed by 0 bases and V by 4 bases; bases with no gene match: 7. Here the CDR3 DNA reads TGCGCCAGCAGCGGGGGACAGCGGATCTCTGGGGCCAACGTCCTGACTTTC. The encoded protein is CASSGGQRISGANVLTF.

The chain links TRBV7-2 to TRBJ1-2, with D perhaps TRBD1 (5 bases). CDR1 and CDR2 (germline): SGHTA, FQGNSA. Trimming took off 1 base at V and 2 bases at J, with 8 bases between the two ends. CDR3 size: 14 residues. This chain's CDR3 is CASSLDSGNYGYTF. As DNA, the CDR3 is TGTGCCAGCAGCTTAGATTCAGGGAACTATGGCTACACCTTC.

The rearrangement joins TRBV6-2 or TRBV6-3 to TRBJ1-5, with 8 bases aligning to TRBD1. The junction had 1 base not matched to a gene; V was cut back by 5 bases and J by 1 base. This CDR3 has 14 residues. CDR1 and CDR2 (germline): MNHEY, SVGEGT. CDR3 residues: CASSDRGSNQPQHF. CDR3 sequence (DNA): TGTGCCAGCAGTGACAGGGGCAGCAATCAGCCCCAGCATTTT.

This clonotype was detected ten times or more. The chain uses TRBV20-1 and TRBJ1-5, with D possibly matching TRBD1 (6 bases). The germline gives CDR1 DFQATT, CDR2 SNEGSKA (reference sequence). The CDR3 has 13 amino acids. V was clipped by 4 bases and J by 4 bases, with 11 bases between them. The CDR3 DNA reads as TGCAGTGCTATGGACAGTTTAAATCAGCCCCAGCATTTT. This translates into CSAMDSLNQPQHF.

Regarding this clonotype: With a much larger clone just one base away, this may be a read error. The chain has TRBV29-1 and TRBJ2-7, with D perhaps matching TRBD2 (6 bases). There are 13 residues in the CDR3. The germline V and J ends were trimmed by 7 bases and 3 bases, with 16 bases remaining between them. Germline CDR1 SQVTM, CDR2 ANQGSEA. The CDR3 coding sequence is TGCAGCGGCAAGGCGGGAATGGTCTACGAGCAGTACTTC. The encoded protein is CSGKAGMVYEQYF.

This clonotype was recorded many times. The chain carries TRBV27 and TRBJ1-4, with TRBD1 identical over 7 bases. Unmatched junction bases numbered 6, after V lost 2 bases and J lost 3 bases. This CDR3 spans 16 amino acids. Germline lookup yields CDR1 MNHEY and CDR2 SMNVEV (reference sequence). CDR3 region: CASSLSRGIANEKLFF. The CDR3 nucleotides read TGTGCCAGCAGTTTAAGCAGGGGGATTGCTAATGAAAAACTGTTTTTT.

This clonotype was recorded at least ten times. The chain is built from TRBV14 and TRBJ2-1, with 11 nucleotides matching TRBD2. The length of the CDR3 is 16 residues. V lost 6 bases, J lost 11 bases, and 15 bases stayed unmatched. In germline, CDR1 is SGHDN, CDR2 FVKESK. The CDR3 coding sequence is TGTGCCAGCAGTCGCGTCCTAGCGGGGGGACGTGGTAAGCAGTTCTTC. Encoded protein: CASSRVLAGGRGKQFF.

This clonotype has ten or more counts. The rearrangement joins TRBV2 to TRBJ2-6; the D call may be TRBD1 or TRBD2 (5 bases each). CDR3 size: 15 residues. Per the germline V gene, CDR1 is SNHLY and CDR2 is FYNNEI. The germline V and J ends were trimmed by 5 bases and 4 bases, with 12 bases remaining between them. The CDR3 DNA is TGTGCCAGCAGTCCAGGGAGTTCCGGGGCCAACGTCCTGACTTTC. It encodes CASSPGSSGANVLTF.

The sample holds a few counts of this clonotype. The chain employs TRBV12-3 or TRBV12-4 and TRBJ2-3; the D gene is possibly TRBD2 (6 bases). V was clipped by 4 bases and J by 12 bases, with 23 bases between them. This CDR3 is built from 15 residues. In DNA form, the CDR3 reads TGTGCCAGCAGTTCCACCGGGTCTAGTCGGGGGAACCAGTATTTT. Its protein product is CASSSTGSSRGNQYF.

This chain uses TRBV18 with TRBJ1-2; D unclear. This CDR3 has 14 residues. Trimming pared 0 bases from V and 4 bases from J, leaving 9 bases between. CDR1 and CDR2 from the germline V gene are KGHSH and LQKENI. The CDR3 bases are TGTGCCAGCTCACCACCGGGTCAGTCCTATGGCTACACCTTC. Its translation: CASSPPGQSYGYTF.

This clonotype was seen repeatedly, ten times or more. The chain recombines TRBV7-2 with TRBJ2-3; 14 nucleotides match TRBD2. Germline V gene data show CDR1 as SGHTA and CDR2 as FQGNSA. The ends lost 4 bases at V and 5 bases at J; junction bases unmatched: 11. The CDR3 consists of 18 residues. In DNA, the CDR3 is TGTGCCAGCAGCTCCTACAGGGGACTAGCGGGAGATGGAGATACGCAGTATTTT. Translation gives CASSSYRGLAGDGDTQYF.

This clonotype has ten or more counts. In nucleotides, the CDR3 is TGTGCCAGCAGCGGACTAGCGGACAATGAGCAGTTCTTC. Translation gives CASSGLADNEQFF. The chain employs TRBV5-6 and TRBJ2-1; 10 bases agree with TRBD2. Germline V gene data show CDR1 as SGHDT and CDR2 as YYEEEE. V shed 4 bases and J 5 bases; nucleotides not matched to a gene: 0. The CDR3 has 13 residues.

This clonotype was seen many times. V gene TRBV28 combines with J gene TRBJ2-1; 14 bases are a match to TRBD2. With 4 bases clipped from V and 8 bases from J, the junction kept 7 bases outside the gene matches. Germline V gene lookup returns CDR1 MDHEN and CDR2 SYDVKM. The CDR3 has 16 amino acids. Here the CDR3 reads CASSSAGTSGSDEQFF. In DNA form, the CDR3 reads TGTGCCAGCAGTTCCGCCGGGACTAGCGGGAGTGATGAGCAGTTCTTC.

This clonotype occurred many times. The chain is built from TRBV6-5 and TRBJ2-5; D unclear. Trimming cost V 0 bases and J 1 base, with 9 bases left between them. The germline V gene encodes CDR1 MNHEY and CDR2 SVGAGI. The length of the CDR3 is 15 residues. The CDR3 protein is CASSYSGRAQETQYF. The CDR3 bases are TGTGCCAGCAGTTACTCAGGTCGGGCCCAAGAGACCCAGTACTTC.

The J gene is TRBJ1-1, the V gene TRBV20-1; D is possibly TRBD1 (6 bases). V shed 6 bases and J shed 1 base, with 21 bases lying between them. CDR1 and CDR2 (germline): DFQATT, SNEGSKA (reference sequence). CDR3 length: 16 amino acids. The CDR3 region is CSAEPSRGTPNTEAFF. CDR3 nucleotides: TGCAGTGCGGAGCCCAGCCGTGGGACACCGAACACTGAAGCTTTCTTT.

Many counts were recorded for this clonotype. J is TRBJ1-3 and V is TRBV29-1; 7 nucleotides match TRBD1. The CDR3 is 14 residues long. Per the germline V gene, CDR1 is SQVTM and CDR2 is ANQGSEA. The V gene end was trimmed by 0 bases and the J gene end by 2 bases; junction bases not matched to a gene: 1. Here the CDR3 DNA reads TGCAGCGTTGAAGATCAGGGGGCTGGAAACACCATATATTTT. As protein: CSVEDQGAGNTIYF.

This clonotype was counted ten times or more. This sequence joins TRBV11-3 and TRBJ2-2; D possibly matches TRBD1 or TRBD2 (6 bases each). Germline values: CDR1 SGHNT, CDR2 YENEEA. The length of the CDR3 is 15 residues. Trimming cost V 0 bases and J 9 bases, with 14 bases left between them. The CDR3 spells CASSLDPGGDWELFF. CDR3 coding DNA: TGTGCCAGCAGCTTAGATCCCGGGGGCGACTGGGAGCTGTTTTTT.

CDR3 bases: TGTGCCAGCAGCTTAGATCCCGGGACAGATACGCAGTATTTT. Protein sequence: CASSLDPGTDTQYF. J is TRBJ2-3 and V is TRBV11-2; D remains ambiguous. Germline loops: CDR1 SGHAT, CDR2 FQNNGV. This CDR3 has 14 residues. Trimming stripped 0 bases from V and 3 bases from J, with 7 bases between.

The chain employs TRBV25-1 and TRBJ2-2; D remains ambiguous. Germline V gene sequence: CDR1 MGHDK, CDR2 SYGVNS. Trimming pared 7 bases from V and 1 base from J, leaving 7 bases between. This CDR3 is built from 13 residues. The CDR3 DNA is TGTGCCAGCACCGCAGGGAACACCGGGGAGCTGTTTTTT. Amino acid sequence: CASTAGNTGELFF.

The chain links TRBV18 to TRBJ1-1, with TRBD1 matching 8 bases. Germline-derived CDR1 and CDR2 are KGHSH and LQKENI. The CDR3 consists of 16 residues. With 4 bases clipped from V and 1 base from J, the junction kept 8 bases outside the gene matches. The CDR3 region is CASSRGQGVWNTEAFF. The DNA of the CDR3 is TGTGCCAGCTCACGTGGACAGGGCGTTTGGAACACTGAAGCTTTCTTT.

This clonotype was seen ten or more times. The chain combines TRBV20-1 with TRBJ1-1; a possible D gene is TRBD1 (6 bases). In germline, CDR1 is DFQATT, CDR2 SNEGSKA (reference sequence). This CDR3 is built from 14 residues. The ends were cut back, 4 bases at V and 1 base at J, with 13 bases in the middle. CDR3 amino acids: CSANRGGQNTEAFF. The CDR3 nucleotides are TGCAGTGCTAATAGGGGGGGACAGAACACTGAAGCTTTCTTT.

The chain recombines TRBV4-2 with TRBJ1-1; TRBD1 might be the D (6 bases). The CDR3 runs to 15 residues. Germline assignment: CDR1 LGHNA and CDR2 YNFKEQ. With 2 bases removed from V and 1 base from J, the gap between germline ends came to 11 bases. CDR3 amino acids: CASSQTGTSNTEAFF. Written as DNA, the CDR3 is TGTGCCAGCAGCCAAACCGGGACATCGAACACTGAAGCTTTCTTT.

Worth noting for this clonotype: A read error may be the cause here, since a much bigger clone is one base away. This chain joins TRBV10-3 and TRBJ2-1; tentatively, D is TRBD1 (5 bases). The J call may be incorrect, as the DNA end agrees better with TRBJ2-7. Germline V gene lookup returns CDR1 ENHRY and CDR2 SYGVKD. This CDR3 comprises 14 residues. The CDR3 sequence is CAISERVGHNEQYF. DNA of the CDR3: TGTGCCATCAGTGAGAGGGTGGGGCACAATGAGCAGTACTTC.